This TCR beta chain was sequenced in a study of T cell clonotyping in hematopoietic cell transplantation (dated by TCRdb to 2020 to 2023). Turning to the overall study: Pretransplant recipient samples were obtained after cytoreduction. In the study, around 130 blood samples were gathered from 35 consecutive transplant recipients and their related donors. Recruitment of patients ran from late 2015 to early 2017, and follow-up continued until September 2020 or until death. Study-level results and caveats: After transplant, TCR diversity in recipients dropped, and pathologically expanded clonotypes climbed progressively between day 30 and day 180. Only a small fraction of recipient repertoires overlapped donor repertoires, with over 95% appearing de novo at the given depth. Sample size was limited, and cells were not sorted, so CD4 and CD8 repertoire contributions could not be separated. Donor and pretransplant recipient Inverse Simpson Index values predicted broader posttransplant TCR repertoire diversity.

Sample time point, as interpreted from the label and publication: recipient sample about 28 days before transplant, after cytoreduction. Blood from recipients was drawn roughly 28 days before transplant, then again at days 30, 100 and 180 after transplant. Nuclei Lysis Solution was used to extract genomic DNA from fresh or cryopreserved unfractionated peripheral blood mononuclear cells. Remarks on this clone: Its recognized antigen is unknown. Per-nucleotide qualities are absent, and no much larger clonotype sits a single base away.

The junction shows trimming of 6 bases on V and 14 bases on J, plus 23 bases between the germline ends. The CDR3 has 14 amino acids, counting the end cysteine and phenylalanine. The only DNA kept is the CDR3, 42 bases in frame from the first base. CDR1 LNHNV and CDR2 YYDKDF are derived from the germline V gene (reference sequence). TCR beta CDR3 regions were amplified from genomic DNA with the immunoSEQ assay, a bias-controlled multiplex PCR using V- and J-specific primers. A proprietary barcode and Illumina adapter sequences were added to the CDR3 amplicons in a second PCR step. An Illumina MiSeq instrument was used to sequence the CDR3 libraries. Concerning the study's data processing: Export and quality control were done with immunoSEQ Analyzer 3.0, while downstream analyses used R Bioconductor and Immunarch. Only productive rearrangements in the normalized downsampled data set went into calculating the repertoire metrics. In the normalized cohort, a clonotype counted as pathologically expanded if the clonotype was larger than 5 templates. The Inverse Simpson Index served as the measure of repertoire diversity. The non-normalized data set was used for CMV-specificity analyses so that all clonotypes could be captured. TCRdb carries this immuneACCESS record with in-frame sequences only. Its versions omit some clonotypes, under half of them owing to an unresolved V gene in the studies checked, with the rest unexplained. Clone size and the V and J calls come from that table; the DNA yielded D and trimming. Counted in this sample were under 20,000 clones; roughly 82% of them appeared once. Jointly, the top ten make up around 7.7% of the sample.

The sequenced sample was peripheral blood mononuclear cells, obtained before stem cell transplant. The sequence was collected from a man aged 45-60 years with acute myeloid leukemia. Some clones in this sample may be carry-over from other donors' samples. The chain uses TRBV15 and TRBJ2-1, with the D gene not clear enough to name. The nucleotide sequence reads TGTGCCACCAGTGACCCGGCCGCCGAGACCATGGAGTTCTTC. This is translated as CATSDPAAETMEFF. The full variable domain, with segments outside the CDR3 supplied by the reference TRBV15 and TRBJ2-1 proteins, appears as DAMVIQNPRYQVTQFGKPVTLSCSQTLNHNVMYWYQQKSSQAPKLLFHYYDKDFNNEADTPDNFQSRRPNTSFCFLDIRSPGLGDTAMYLCATSDPAAETMEFFGPGTRLTVL.